This record looks at one TCR beta chain sequence and its context. Its antigen remains unknown. The data originate from a study of T cells after yellow fever vaccination. CDR3 length equals 14 residues. The V gene lost 4 bases and the J gene lost 1 base, with 8 bases spanning the gap. UMIs were added to TCR cDNA along with a universal primer site when it was made by 5'RACE template switching. One entry per CDR3 protein results from TCRdb running MiXCR on the 5' RACE reads. Among a few hundred thousand distinct CDR3 sequences listed, roughly 8% were seen once. General study findings and limits: On re-exposure, the response was weaker but peaked faster, at day 5 versus 15. Most clones from primary vaccination resurfaced after the booster (approximately 96% CD4, around 90% CD8).

This clonotype was sampled from a man younger than 35 who received the YFV17D yellow fever vaccine. J is TRBJ1-5 and V is TRBV12-3 or TRBV12-4; D gene unclear. The material sequenced was PBMCs, taken roughly 46 days after the first yellow fever vaccination. The CDR3 here is CASSWNRSNQPQHF. The DNA of the CDR3 is TGTGCCAGCAGTTGGAATCGGAGCAATCAGCCCCAGCATTTT.